The rows below give T cell receptor beta chains drawn from one sample of a study of blood T cell repertoires in COVID-19. Libraries were prepared by immunoSEQ multiplex PCR; TCRdb keeps only in-frame clonotypes and omits some of them. The sample carries roughly 72,000 clones, 88% recorded once. The sequencing sample was made of peripheral blood. All receptors come from a human donor in a cohort sampled during active COVID-19. Both conserved end residues are part of each CDR3. The D gene is left open where the match is weak. Size tells how often a clone was seen (once, few, many) or the class of an expanded clone, and some rows leave it out.

j_gene: TRBJ1-6
d_gene: TRBD1
abundance: -
v_gene: TRBV7-9
CDR3aa: CASSSGTGSYSPLHF
CDR3nt: TGTGCCAGCAGCTCCGGGACAGGGTCTTATTCACCCCTCCACTTT

j_gene: TRBJ2-1
d_gene: TRBD1
abundance: -
v_gene: TRBV10-3
CDR3aa: CAISESRQGKNEQFF
CDR3nt: TGTGCCATCAGTGAGTCGAGACAGGGAAAGAATGAGCAGTTCTTC

j_gene: TRBJ1-1
d_gene: -
abundance: -
v_gene: TRBV6-5
CDR3aa: CASTGVNTEAFF
CDR3nt: TGTGCCAGCACAGGGGTTAACACTGAAGCTTTCTTT

j_gene: TRBJ2-1
d_gene: TRBD2
abundance: -
v_gene: TRBV2
CDR3aa: CASSESGTSGISSYNEQFF
CDR3nt: TGTGCCAGCAGTGAATCTGGGACTAGCGGGATTAGCTCCTACAATGAGCAGTTCTTC

j_gene: TRBJ2-4
d_gene: -
abundance: -
v_gene: TRBV3-1/TRBV3-2
CDR3aa: CASSLGSLLGENIQYF
CDR3nt: TGTGCCAGCAGCCTTGGCTCGCTCCTGGGCGAAAACATTCAGTACTTC

j_gene: TRBJ2-2
d_gene: TRBD2
abundance: -
v_gene: TRBV9
CDR3aa: CASQWGGTGELFF
CDR3nt: TGTGCCAGCCAATGGGGGGGCACCGGGGAGCTGTTTTTT

j_gene: TRBJ1-2
d_gene: -
abundance: once
v_gene: TRBV4-3
CDR3aa: CASSQESTVRGAQLYGYTF
CDR3nt: TGCGCCAGCAGCCAAGAGAGTACCGTGCGGGGGGCGCAGCTCTATGGCTACACCTTC

j_gene: TRBJ1-4
d_gene: -
abundance: -
v_gene: TRBV27
CDR3aa: CASSLTVGQDEKLFF
CDR3nt: TGTGCCAGCAGTTTAACCGTGGGGCAGGACGAAAAACTGTTTTTT

j_gene: TRBJ2-7
d_gene: TRBD1
abundance: once
v_gene: TRBV28
CDR3aa: CASDSGTVAYEQYF
CDR3nt: TGTGCCTCCGACTCCGGGACAGTAGCCTACGAGCAGTACTTC

j_gene: TRBJ2-7
d_gene: TRBD2
abundance: -
v_gene: TRBV3-1/TRBV3-2
CDR3aa: CASSRLAHEQYF
CDR3nt: TGTGCCAGCAGTAGACTAGCCCACGAGCAGTACTTC

j_gene: TRBJ2-7
d_gene: TRBD1
abundance: few
v_gene: TRBV5-1
CDR3aa: CASSEGQAPYEQYF
CDR3nt: TGCGCCAGCAGCGAGGGACAGGCCCCCTACGAGCAGTACTTC

j_gene: TRBJ2-2
d_gene: -
abundance: -
v_gene: TRBV7-3
CDR3aa: CASSPGGITGELFF
CDR3nt: TGTGCCAGCAGCCCCGGGGGTATCACCGGGGAGCTGTTTTTT

j_gene: TRBJ2-3
d_gene: -
abundance: few
v_gene: TRBV5-1
CDR3aa: CASSLDRGSTDTQYF
CDR3nt: TGCGCCAGCAGCTTGGATCGCGGTAGCACAGATACGCAGTATTTT

j_gene: TRBJ2-2
d_gene: TRBD1
abundance: -
v_gene: TRBV28
CDR3aa: CASSLSGTGYAGELFF
CDR3nt: TGTGCCAGCAGTTTATCCGGGACAGGATATGCCGGGGAGCTGTTTTTT

j_gene: TRBJ2-7
d_gene: TRBD2
abundance: -
v_gene: TRBV28
CDR3aa: CASSLTGLAGEYEQYF
CDR3nt: TGTGCCAGCAGTTTAACCGGACTAGCGGGAGAATACGAGCAGTACTTC

j_gene: TRBJ2-7
d_gene: TRBD2
abundance: once
v_gene: TRBV29-1
CDR3aa: CSVGAGRDYEQYF
CDR3nt: TGCAGCGTTGGGGCCGGGAGGGACTACGAGCAGTACTTC

j_gene: TRBJ2-3
d_gene: TRBD1
abundance: -
v_gene: TRBV25-1
CDR3aa: CASSARTGKSTDTQYF
CDR3nt: TGTGCCAGCAGTGCTCGGACAGGAAAAAGCACAGATACGCAGTATTTT

j_gene: TRBJ1-1
d_gene: -
abundance: few
v_gene: TRBV4-1
CDR3aa: CASSQDNSGYTEAFF
CDR3nt: TGCGCCAGCAGCCAAGATAATTCAGGGTACACTGAAGCTTTCTTT